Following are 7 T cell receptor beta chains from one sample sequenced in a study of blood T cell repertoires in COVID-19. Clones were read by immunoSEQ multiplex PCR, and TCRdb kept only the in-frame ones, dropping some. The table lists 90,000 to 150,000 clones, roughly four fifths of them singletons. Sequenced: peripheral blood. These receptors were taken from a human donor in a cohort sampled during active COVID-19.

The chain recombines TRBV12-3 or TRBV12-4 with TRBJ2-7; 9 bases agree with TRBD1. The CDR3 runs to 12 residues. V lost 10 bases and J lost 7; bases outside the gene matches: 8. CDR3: CATRTGVGEQYF. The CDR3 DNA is TGTGCCACCCGGACAGGGGTTGGTGAGCAGTACTTC.

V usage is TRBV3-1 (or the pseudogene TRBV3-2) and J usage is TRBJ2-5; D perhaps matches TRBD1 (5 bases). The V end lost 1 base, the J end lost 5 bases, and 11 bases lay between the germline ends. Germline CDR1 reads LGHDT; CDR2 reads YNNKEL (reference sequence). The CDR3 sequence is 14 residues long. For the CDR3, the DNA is TGTGCCAGCAGCCAAGGCCAGGGCGCCGAGACCCAGTACTTC. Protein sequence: CASSQGQGAETQYF.

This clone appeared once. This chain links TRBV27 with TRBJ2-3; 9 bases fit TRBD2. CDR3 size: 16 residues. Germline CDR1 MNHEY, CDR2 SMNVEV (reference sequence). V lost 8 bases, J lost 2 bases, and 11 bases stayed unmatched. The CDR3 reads CASGSGGDPPTDTQYF. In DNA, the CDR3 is TGTGCCAGCGGTAGCGGGGGAGACCCTCCCACAGATACGCAGTATTTT.

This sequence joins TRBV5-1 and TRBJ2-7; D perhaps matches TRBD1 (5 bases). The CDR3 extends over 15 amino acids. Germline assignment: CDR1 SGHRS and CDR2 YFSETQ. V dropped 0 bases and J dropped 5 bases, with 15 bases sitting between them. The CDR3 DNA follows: TGCGCCAGCAGCTTGGAACGGCAGGGTCTCAACGAGCAGTACTTC. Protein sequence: CASSLERQGLNEQYF.

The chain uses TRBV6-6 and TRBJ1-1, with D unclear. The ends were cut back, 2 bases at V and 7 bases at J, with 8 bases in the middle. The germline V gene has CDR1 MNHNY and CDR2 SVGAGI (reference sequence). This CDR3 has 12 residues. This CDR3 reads CASSYSGGEAFF. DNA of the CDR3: TGTGCCAGCAGTTACAGCGGCGGTGAAGCTTTCTTT.

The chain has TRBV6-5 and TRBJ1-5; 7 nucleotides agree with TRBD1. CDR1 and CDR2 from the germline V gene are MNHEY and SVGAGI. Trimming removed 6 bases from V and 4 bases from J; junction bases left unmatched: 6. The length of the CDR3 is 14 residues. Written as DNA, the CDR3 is TGTGCCAGCAGATCCGACAGGGAAAATCAGCCCCAGCATTTT. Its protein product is CASRSDRENQPQHF.

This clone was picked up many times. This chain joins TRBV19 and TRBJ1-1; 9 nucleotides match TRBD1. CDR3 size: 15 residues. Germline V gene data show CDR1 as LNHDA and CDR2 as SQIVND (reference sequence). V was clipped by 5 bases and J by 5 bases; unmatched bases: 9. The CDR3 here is CASSWPGQGGTEAFF. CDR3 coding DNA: TGTGCCAGTAGTTGGCCGGGACAGGGAGGTACTGAAGCTTTCTTT.